The 30 T cell receptor beta chains below were found in one sample sequenced in a study of identical twins. TCRdb reanalysed the 5' RACE reads using MiXCR and keeps one entry per CDR3 protein. This table holds about 530,000 distinct CDR3 sequences, about 15% found once. In addition, the sample was reused for a study of yellow fever vaccine responses in identical twins.

Sequencing input: CD4+ T cells sorted from blood. All receptors derive from a woman younger than 30 in good health.

V gene TRBV4-1 combines with J gene TRBJ1-5; D uncertain. V gave up 0 bases and J gave up 0 bases, with 6 bases separating them. CDR1 is MGHRA, CDR2 YSYEKL, per germline. The CDR3 totals 15 residues. The CDR3 nucleotides are TGCGCCAGCAGCCAAGATAGTACTAGCAATCAGCCCCAGCATTTT. Protein product: CASSQDSTSNQPQHF.

CDR3 sequence: CSVTEGGQPQHF. CDR3 nucleotide sequence: TGCAGTGTTACCGAAGGTGGACAGCCCCAGCATTTT. The chain couples TRBV20-1 to TRBJ1-5; D gene ambiguous. Trimming left V 7 bases short and J 7 bases short, with 14 bases between. Germline-derived CDR1 and CDR2 are DFQATT and SNEGSKA (reference sequence). The CDR3 contains 12 residues.

The chain has TRBV7-2 and TRBJ2-1; 11 nucleotides agree with TRBD2. The trim removed 4 bases at V and 6 bases at J, leaving 8 bases unmatched. This CDR3 spans 16 amino acids. Germline assignment: CDR1 SGHTA and CDR2 FQGNSA. CDR3 sequence reads: CASSSHLGTSGNEQFF. The CDR3 bases are TGTGCCAGCAGCTCCCATTTAGGGACTAGCGGCAATGAGCAGTTCTTC.

This clonotype was counted only a few times. The chain combines TRBV12-3 or TRBV12-4 with TRBJ1-1, with D unresolved. The CDR3 totals 14 residues. The V end was cut by 1 base, the J end by 4 bases, with 10 bases between. CDR3 residues: CASSLDLASTEAFF. The DNA for the CDR3 is TGTGCCAGCAGTTTAGACTTGGCGAGCACTGAAGCTTTCTTT.

The rearrangement uses TRBV6-1 and TRBJ2-2; 9 bases are shared with TRBD1. J lost 5 bases, V lost 0 bases, and 7 bases had no gene match. This CDR3 region has 17 residues. In germline, CDR1 is MNHNS, CDR2 SASEGT. CDR3: CASSEALGTGRTGELFF. For the CDR3, the DNA is TGTGCCAGCAGTGAAGCGCTTGGGACAGGGAGGACCGGGGAGCTGTTTTTT.

This clonotype was detected a few times. The CDR3 nucleotides read TGCAGTACCCCCGGACAGGTCTCCTACAATGAGCAGTTCTTC. Its protein is CSTPGQVSYNEQFF. This rearrangement joins TRBV20-1 to TRBJ2-1, with TRBD1 matching 7 bases. The junction had 7 bases not matched to a gene; V was cut back by 8 bases and J by 0 bases. In germline, CDR1 is DFQATT, CDR2 SNEGSKA (reference sequence). The CDR3 totals 14 residues.

This clonotype was counted between two and nine times. The rearrangement joins TRBV20-1 to TRBJ1-3; D is possibly TRBD1 (6 bases). The CDR3 is 14 residues long. Germline V CDR1 and CDR2: DFQATT, SNEGSKA (reference sequence). V lost 3 bases, J lost 4 bases, and 13 bases lay in between. This CDR3 is CSASSGAGGNTIYF. The CDR3 DNA follows: TGCAGTGCTAGCTCGGGGGCAGGGGGAAACACCATATATTTT.

This clonotype appeared a few times. V usage is TRBV2 and J usage is TRBJ2-7; D is possibly TRBD2 (5 bases). CDR3 length: 15 amino acids. Germline V gives CDR1 SNHLY, CDR2 FYNNEI. The ends were cut back, 5 bases at V and 3 bases at J, with 17 bases in the middle. The CDR3 DNA follows: TGTGCCAGCAGTCCCCCATCCCCGGGAAGCTACGAGCAGTACTTC. Translating it yields CASSPPSPGSYEQYF.

A note on this clonotype: This sequence may be a read error, since a much larger clone differs from it by one base. The chain carries TRBV10-3 and TRBJ2-2; TRBD2 aligns across 8 bases. The CDR3 extends over 14 amino acids. Germline V CDR1 and CDR2: ENHRY, SYGVKD. This CDR3 is CALRQTSDNGELFF. The CDR3 DNA reads TGTGCCCTCAGACAGACTAGCGATAACGGGGAGCTGTTTTTT.

The CDR3: CASSLGRSGTDTQYF. The CDR3 region has the DNA TGTGCCAGCAGTTTAGGCAGGAGTGGCACAGATACGCAGTATTTT. This rearrangement joins TRBV28 to TRBJ2-3; no firm D call. The CDR3 length is 15 residues. V was trimmed by 2 bases and J by 1 base, leaving 10 bases between them. Germline assignment: CDR1 MDHEN and CDR2 SYDVKM.

The chain combines TRBV10-3 with TRBJ2-7, with a tentative D call TRBD2 (6 bases). Per the germline V gene, CDR1 is ENHRY and CDR2 is SYGVKD. The CDR3 is 11 residues long. CDR3 in DNA: TGTTCGGCTAGCGAAAAATACGAGCAGTACTTC. This codes for CSASEKYEQYF.

The V gene is TRBV3-1, the J gene TRBJ2-1; the D gene is possibly TRBD1 (5 bases). Trimming stripped 4 bases from V and 5 bases from J, with 15 bases between. The CDR3 is 15 residues long. The V gene's germline CDR1 is LGHDT and CDR2 YNNKEL (reference sequence). The CDR3 loop is CASSPTSTANNEQFF. Here the CDR3 DNA reads TGTGCCAGCAGCCCCACCTCGACAGCTAACAATGAGCAGTTCTTC.

V and J are TRBV10-3 and TRBJ2-1, with D perhaps matching TRBD1 or TRBD2 (6 bases each). In germline, CDR1 is ENHRY, CDR2 SYGVKD. The CDR3 has 13 amino acids. V was pared by 1 base and J by 9 bases, with 10 bases between. The CDR3 sequence is CAISEFEGGEQFF. The CDR3 coding sequence is TGTGCCATCAGTGAGTTCGAGGGGGGTGAGCAGTTCTTC.

This clonotype was counted many times. This chain links TRBV29-1 with TRBJ2-3; D gene ambiguous. CDR1 and CDR2 (germline): SQVTM, ANQGSEA. Trimming took off 5 bases at V and 0 bases at J, with 6 bases between the two ends. The CDR3 loop spans 12 amino acids. The CDR3 region is CSVKRSTDTQYF. The CDR3 DNA sequence: TGCAGCGTTAAGAGAAGCACAGATACGCAGTATTTT.

This clonotype was observed a few times. The chain links TRBV15 to TRBJ2-1, with a possible D match to TRBD2 (5 bases). Germline V gene lookup returns CDR1 LNHNV and CDR2 YYDKDF (reference sequence). Trimming left V 2 bases short and J 0 bases short, with 14 bases between. The CDR3 runs 17 residues. The CDR3 nucleotides are TGTGCCACCAGCAGATCTCCGGGCGGGTCCTCCTACAATGAGCAGTTCTTC. Encoded protein: CATSRSPGGSSYNEQFF.

The sample holds a few counts of this clonotype. The chain employs TRBV5-1 and TRBJ2-5, with 10 bases that match TRBD2. From germline, CDR1 is SGHRS and CDR2 YFSETQ. Germline trimming cut 5 bases from V and 5 bases from J; bases unmatched to any gene: 15. The CDR3 length is 17 residues. This CDR3 is CASSRTGTSDRRETQYF. In DNA, the CDR3 is TGCGCCAGCAGTCGTACCGGGACTAGCGACCGGAGGGAGACCCAGTACTTC.

This clonotype was picked up a small number of times. CDR3: CSVAELAGLREQYF. For the CDR3, the DNA is TGCAGCGTTGCCGAACTAGCGGGCTTACGAGAGCAGTACTTC. The V gene is TRBV29-1, the J gene TRBJ2-7, with 9 positions matching TRBD2. This CDR3 is 14 amino acids long. CDR1 and CDR2 (germline): SQVTM, ANQGSEA. V was pared by 4 bases and J by 7 bases, with 11 bases of the junction left unmatched.

The rearrangement links TRBV7-9 to TRBJ2-3; unclear D gene. V was shortened by 4 bases and J by 11 bases, with 13 bases between the two germline ends. The CDR3 covers 12 residues. CDR1 SEHNR and CDR2 FQNEAQ come from the germline V gene (reference sequence). In DNA, the CDR3 is TGTGCCAGCAGCTCGCTTACGGGTCGGCAGTATTTT. Translating it yields CASSSLTGRQYF.

This clonotype was recorded many times. V gene TRBV5-1 combines with J gene TRBJ2-7; 7 bases align to TRBD1. Germline CDR1 and CDR2: SGHRS and YFSETQ. The V gene end was trimmed by 4 bases and the J gene end by 3 bases; junction bases not matched to a gene: 4. The CDR3 runs to 13 residues. The CDR3 loop reads CASSQGTDYEQYF. Here the CDR3 DNA reads TGCGCCAGCAGCCAAGGGACAGACTACGAGCAGTACTTC.

The chain couples TRBV15 to TRBJ2-1; TRBD2 might be the D (7 bases). The ends were cut back, 2 bases at V and 7 bases at J, with 21 bases in the middle. Per the germline V gene, CDR1 is LNHNV and CDR2 is YYDKDF (reference sequence). The length of the CDR3 is 17 residues. The CDR3 nucleotides are TGTGCCACCAGCAGACTTCCCCTGGGGGGGGGGCGAAATGAGCAGTTCTTC. Residues: CATSRLPLGGGRNEQFF.

The V and J genes are TRBV5-1 and TRBJ2-3; D is undetermined. Germline CDR1 SGHRS, CDR2 YFSETQ. The CDR3 has 15 amino acids. Trimming shortened V by 0 bases and J by 2 bases, and 10 bases separated the two germline ends. CDR3 loop: CASSLARGPTDTQYF. The DNA for the CDR3 is TGCGCCAGCAGCTTGGCCCGCGGACCCACAGATACGCAGTATTTT.

This clonotype appeared a few times. The rearrangement uses TRBV7-9 and TRBJ2-3; D gene unclear. From germline, CDR1 is SEHNR and CDR2 FQNEAQ (reference sequence). This CDR3 region has 15 residues. V lost 5 bases to trimming and J lost 0 bases, with 12 bases between them. The CDR3 sequence: CASSRHLTSTDTQYF. Written as DNA, the CDR3 is TGTGCCAGCAGCCGCCATCTAACTAGCACAGATACGCAGTATTTT.

This clonotype occurred a few times. The chain uses TRBV12-3 or TRBV12-4 and TRBJ1-1; TRBD1 is a possible D gene (5 bases). The CDR3 runs to 16 residues. V lost 5 bases and J 0 bases, leaving 16 bases between the germline ends. DNA of the CDR3: TGTGCCAGCAGTACGCAGTTACGGGGGTTGAACACTGAAGCTTTCTTT. Amino acid sequence: CASSTQLRGLNTEAFF.

The chain couples TRBV10-3 to TRBJ2-7, with 8 nucleotides matching TRBD1. CDR1 is ENHRY, CDR2 SYGVKD, per germline. V lost 10 bases and J lost 4; bases outside the gene matches: 12. CDR3 size: 14 residues. The CDR3 region has the DNA TGTGCCACCTCTTCCGGACAGGGTGGATACGAGCAGTACGTC. The encoded protein is CATSSGQGGYEQYV.

The chain joins TRBV6-5 to TRBJ2-7, with D perhaps TRBD1 or TRBD2 (5 bases each). V lost 0 bases, J lost 3 bases, and 15 bases lay in between. The CDR3 runs 16 residues. The germline V gene encodes CDR1 MNHEY and CDR2 SVGAGI. CDR3 amino acids: CASSYSDHGASYEQYF. DNA of the CDR3: TGTGCCAGCAGTTACTCAGACCACGGGGCTAGCTACGAGCAGTACTTC.

This clonotype has a handful of counts. J is TRBJ2-7 and V is TRBV6-1, with 10 bases lining up with TRBD2. This CDR3 is built from 16 residues. Germline V gives CDR1 MNHNS, CDR2 SASEGT. V dropped 5 bases and J dropped 4; count of bases not matched to a gene: 11. CDR3 sequence: CASSQPGLASRYEQYF. In DNA form, the CDR3 reads TGTGCCAGCAGTCAACCGGGACTAGCGTCTAGGTACGAGCAGTACTTC.

This clonotype came up many times. V is TRBV14 and J is TRBJ2-2; possibly TRBD1 for D (6 bases). Trimming shortened V by 4 bases and J by 7 bases, and 10 bases separated the two germline ends. CDR3 length: 13 residues. Per germline, CDR1 SGHDN and CDR2 FVKESK. This CDR3 is CASSLQGIGELFF. CDR3 sequence (DNA): TGTGCCAGCAGCCTCCAGGGGATCGGGGAGCTGTTTTTT.

The chain joins TRBV28 to TRBJ2-7, with D unresolved. Germline V gene data show CDR1 as MDHEN and CDR2 as SYDVKM. Trimming left V 2 bases short and J 2 bases short, with 10 bases between. This CDR3 spans 14 amino acids. CDR3 amino acids: CASSLATAPYEQYV. The CDR3 coding sequence is TGTGCCAGCAGTTTAGCCACGGCCCCCTACGAGCAGTACGTC.

This clonotype was seen a handful of times. The chain recombines TRBV20-1 with TRBJ2-3; 15 nucleotides align to TRBD2. This CDR3 contains 19 residues. Trimming cost V 5 bases and J 7 bases; bases outside gene matches: 19. Germline CDR1 reads DFQATT; CDR2 reads SNEGSKA (reference sequence). The CDR3 reads CSAPGLAGGPWAGYYTQYF. The CDR3 DNA sequence: TGCAGTGCTCCCGGACTAGCGGGAGGGCCTTGGGCAGGATACTATACGCAGTATTTT.

This clonotype was picked up a small number of times. The rearrangement links TRBV11-1 to TRBJ2-2, with D unresolved. Trimming stripped 2 bases from V and 4 bases from J, with 8 bases between. The CDR3 has 14 residues. CDR1 and CDR2 (germline): SGHAT, FQDESV (reference sequence). In nucleotides, the CDR3 is TGTGCCAGCAGCTTATATGGCCGCACCGGGGAGCTGTTTTTT. Amino acids: CASSLYGRTGELFF.